Detailed here is one TCR beta chain. No antigen is known for it. Base qualities are missing; no much larger clone stands one base away. Its CDR3 holds 18 amino acids, cysteine through phenylalanine. CDR3 DNA only is kept here, 54 bases in frame from base 1. At the junction V is shortened by 3 bases and J by 0 bases, with 15 bases in between. As encoded in the germline V gene (reference sequence), CDR1 is SEHNR while CDR2 is FQNEAQ. The sample comes from a study (dated by TCRdb to about 2016). Preparation of the library involved RT-PCR. Reads for this sample came from an Illumina MiSeq. The public reads were reprocessed in TCRdb via fastp at Q25 and MiXCR, keeping in-frame beta chains. Each entry is one CDR3 protein sequence, shown with its most common DNA and genes. For this sample there are almost 700,000 distinct CDR3 sequences; approximately 15% appear just once. The ten largest clones represent 3% to 4.5% of the sample.

Sample: memory CD4+ T cells from blood. The TCR was taken from a female donor in good health, serving as a healthy control. The V and J genes are TRBV7-9 and TRBJ2-6, with no reliable assignment of the D segment. The sequenced DNA is TGTGCCAGCAGCTTTGGTGCAGGCGCGAGCTCTGGGGCCAACGTCCTGACTTTC. The translation is CASSFGAGASSGANVLTF.